The present T cell receptor beta chain was sequenced within a study of cytomegalovirus exposure and HLA in healthy donors. Study context: There were roughly 80 million unique TCRs (from HLA-typed donors) in an early data release. Study results and limitations: By a later analysis, the bulk of CMV-associated TCR beta chains appeared HLA-restricted. Data from an earlier analysis indicated that most TCR beta V segments were productive either about 87% or about 30% of the time. A reported reduction in N-insertions relative to the roughly 700-donor mean was seen in an Asian-associated ancestry cluster in a later analysis.

Concerning this clone itself: What it binds is unknown.

Deletions cut 5 bases from V and 0 bases from J, with 17 bases between. The CDR3 runs to 18 residues. The germline gives CDR1 LNHDA, CDR2 SQIVND (reference sequence). The PCR employed 60 Vbeta primers together with 13 Jbeta primers. Libraries were prepared by immunoSEQ multiplex PCR; TCRdb keeps only in-frame clonotypes and omits some of them. Among approximately 58,000 clones listed, roughly four fifths were seen once. Sequenced material: PBMCs. This sequence originates from a man aged 25-45 years in good health and CMV-seronegative. This chain uses TRBV19 with TRBJ1-6; D may be TRBD1 (6 bases). The CDR3 sequence: CASSPGQGQSSYNSPLHF. The CDR3, as DNA: TGTGCCAGTAGTCCGGGACAAGGACAGAGCTCCTATAATTCACCCCTCCACTTT.